This passage covers 16 T cell receptor beta chains from one sample sequenced in a study of early T cells in non-severe SARS-CoV-2 infection. TCRdb analysed the 5' RACE reads with MiXCR anew, one entry per CDR3 protein. The data contain approximately 50,000 distinct CDR3 sequences, roughly 8.8% of them singletons. Sample: whole blood. The receptors stem from an adult who was a healthcare worker with PCR-confirmed SARS-CoV-2 infection or an uninfected control (not recorded which).

In regard to this clonotype: A read error may be the cause here, since a much bigger clone is one base away. This chain connects TRBV7-9 to TRBJ2-7, with 8 bases lining up with TRBD1. V shed 5 bases and J 2 bases; nucleotides not matched to a gene: 8. Germline values: CDR1 SEHNR, CDR2 FQNEAQ (reference sequence). The CDR3 consists of 15 residues. CDR3 protein: CASSPGQGIPYEQYF. The CDR3 DNA follows: TGTGCCAGCAGCCCAGGACAGGGTATCCCCTACGAGCAGTACTTC.

The chain has TRBV15 and TRBJ1-2; TRBD1 matches 7 bases. This CDR3 has 15 residues. Germline lookup yields CDR1 LNHNV and CDR2 YYDKDF (reference sequence). The J segment lost 0 bases and the V segment lost 1 base, leaving 2 bases of the junction unmatched. The CDR3 reads CATSRGDRPNYGYTF. The CDR3 DNA sequence: TGTGCCACCAGCAGAGGGGACAGACCTAACTATGGCTACACCTTC.

This clonotype has a handful of counts. The chain carries TRBV7-3 and TRBJ2-1; 11 positions match TRBD2. This CDR3 has 12 residues. Looked up from germline, CDR1 is SGHTA and CDR2 is FQGTGA. Losses at the gene ends were 3 bases for V and 11 bases for J; bases not matched to a gene: 0. In nucleotides, the CDR3 is TGTGCCAGCAGCTTGACTAGCGGGAAGCAGTTCTTC. Translated, it gives CASSLTSGKQFF.

This clonotype turned up a few times. The rearrangement joins TRBV9 to TRBJ2-7; weak D call: TRBD2 (6 bases). Germline V gives CDR1 SGDLS, CDR2 YYNGEE. CDR3 size: 15 residues. The V gene lost 0 bases and the J gene lost 2 bases, with 12 bases spanning the gap. The CDR3 DNA reads as TGTGCCAGCAGCGTAGGTGCGGGATGGGCCTACGAGCAGTACTTC. Translated, it gives CASSVGAGWAYEQYF.

This clonotype was counted at least ten times. The V gene is TRBV20-1, the J gene TRBJ2-7, with 9 nucleotides matching TRBD2. The junction had 7 bases not matched to a gene; V was cut back by 4 bases and J by 3 bases. CDR1 is DFQATT and CDR2 is SNEGSKA in the germline V gene (reference sequence). The CDR3 contains 14 residues. In DNA, the CDR3 is TGCAGTGCTACCCCTAGCGGGAACTACTACGAGCAGTACTTC. Translated: CSATPSGNYYEQYF.

This clonotype was counted many times. The chain couples TRBV10-3 to TRBJ2-1, with D uncertain. Germline V gene data show CDR1 as ENHRY and CDR2 as SYGVKD. CDR3 length: 12 amino acids. Deletions cut 4 bases from V and 5 bases from J, with 6 bases between. CDR3 DNA: TGTGCCATCAGTGCTTCGGACAATGAGCAGTTCTTC. It yields the protein CAISASDNEQFF.

This clonotype was found a few times. This chain connects TRBV12-3 or TRBV12-4 to TRBJ1-1; the D gene is possibly TRBD1 (5 bases). V dropped 3 bases and J dropped 3 bases, with 11 bases sitting between them. The CDR3 sequence is 14 residues long. CDR3 protein: CASSLSGLYTEAFF. CDR3 nucleotides: TGTGCCAGCAGTTTGTCAGGGCTCTACACTGAAGCTTTCTTT.

The chain links TRBV20-1 to TRBJ2-7; 9 bases are shared with TRBD2. CDR3 length equals 15 residues. CDR1 and CDR2 (germline): DFQATT, SNEGSKA (reference sequence). V was clipped by 3 bases and J by 0 bases; unmatched bases: 6. CDR3 sequence: CSARPGTSLSYEQYF. CDR3 sequence (DNA): TGCAGTGCTAGGCCCGGGACTAGCCTCTCCTACGAGCAGTACTTC.

This clonotype was recorded a few times. This chain connects TRBV28 to TRBJ1-1, with D unclear. The CDR3 runs 16 residues. V was trimmed by 1 base and J by 0 bases, leaving 12 bases between them. CDR1 MDHEN and CDR2 SYDVKM come from the germline V gene. CDR3 in amino acids: CASSLYGTVVNTEAFF. The CDR3 DNA is TGTGCCAGCAGTTTATACGGCACTGTCGTGAACACTGAAGCTTTCTTT.

This clonotype has ten or more counts. V and J are TRBV6-6 and TRBJ2-7; 7 nucleotides line up with TRBD2. The germline gives CDR1 MNHNY, CDR2 SVGAGI (reference sequence). The CDR3 loop spans 15 amino acids. J lost 3 bases, V lost 0 bases, and 5 bases had no gene match. The CDR3 region is CASSYSRGSDYEQYF. The CDR3 bases are TGTGCCAGCAGTTACTCGCGGGGGTCCGACTACGAGCAGTACTTC.

The rearrangement uses TRBV12-3 or TRBV12-4 and TRBJ2-1, with a tentative D call TRBD1 (5 bases). V lost 6 bases and J lost 6, with 15 bases in between. CDR3 length: 14 amino acids. The CDR3 sequence is CASRVDIALNEQFF. DNA for the CDR3: TGTGCCAGCAGGGTGGACATTGCCCTCAATGAGCAGTTCTTC.

This clonotype was observed many times. The chain joins TRBV14 to TRBJ2-1; TRBD2 aligns across 13 bases. CDR3 length equals 20 residues. In germline, CDR1 is SGHDN, CDR2 FVKESK. With V trimmed by 5 bases and J by 4 bases, 17 bases remained unmatched. CDR3 amino acids: CASSAKPGLAGQRTYNEQFF. The CDR3 DNA is TGTGCCAGCAGCGCGAAACCGGGACTAGCGGGACAACGAACATACAATGAGCAGTTCTTC.

The chain is built from TRBV4-1 and TRBJ1-2; D uncertain. Deletions cut 4 bases from V and 0 bases from J, with 9 bases between. The CDR3 sequence is 14 residues long. CDR1 is MGHRA, CDR2 YSYEKL, per germline. DNA for the CDR3: TGCGCCAGCAGCCTCGCACCATCTAACTATGGCTACACCTTC. Encoded protein: CASSLAPSNYGYTF.

This clonotype was seen more than once but under ten times. The chain carries TRBV20-1 and TRBJ2-3, with TRBD2 identical over 12 bases. Germline V lookup: CDR1 DFQATT, CDR2 SNEGSKA (reference sequence). V shed 4 bases, J shed 6 bases, and the junction held 5 bases outside the gene matches. The CDR3 is 14 amino acids. As DNA, the CDR3 is TGCAGTGCTACCCCGACTAGCGGGGGTGATACGCAGTATTTT. Translating gives CSATPTSGGDTQYF.

There are many counts of this clonotype. This sequence joins TRBV5-1 and TRBJ2-1; perhaps TRBD2 as D (6 bases). The V gene's germline CDR1 is SGHRS and CDR2 YFSETQ. V lost 5 bases to trimming and J lost 4 bases, with 16 bases between them. CDR3 size: 15 residues. The CDR3 nucleotides read TGCGCCAGCAGGCTTTCTAGCGCGCCTTACAATGAGCAGTTCTTC. It specifies CASRLSSAPYNEQFF.

This clonotype was counted many times. The chain recombines TRBV24-1 with TRBJ2-1; 9 positions match TRBD2. The J segment lost 12 bases and the V segment lost 1 base, leaving 9 bases of the junction unmatched. Germline CDR1 KGHDR, CDR2 SFDVKD. The length of the CDR3 is 15 residues. The CDR3 loop reads CATSDLSPSGMGQFF. The CDR3 region has the DNA TGTGCCACCAGTGATTTATCGCCTAGCGGGATGGGGCAGTTCTTC.